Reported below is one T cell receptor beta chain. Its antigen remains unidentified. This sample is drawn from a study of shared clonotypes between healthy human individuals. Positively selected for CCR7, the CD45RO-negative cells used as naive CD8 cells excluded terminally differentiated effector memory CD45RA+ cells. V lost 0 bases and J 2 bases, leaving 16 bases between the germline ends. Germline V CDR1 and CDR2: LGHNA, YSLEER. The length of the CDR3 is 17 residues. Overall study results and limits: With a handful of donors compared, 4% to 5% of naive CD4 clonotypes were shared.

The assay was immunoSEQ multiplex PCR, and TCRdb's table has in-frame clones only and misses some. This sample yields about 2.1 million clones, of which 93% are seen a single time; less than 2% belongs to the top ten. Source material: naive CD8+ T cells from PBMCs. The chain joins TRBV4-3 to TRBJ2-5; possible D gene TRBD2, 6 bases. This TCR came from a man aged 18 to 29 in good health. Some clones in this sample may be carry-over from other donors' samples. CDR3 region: CASSQDILGGRQETQYF. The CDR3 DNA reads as TGCGCCAGCAGCCAAGATATTCTGGGGGGAAGGCAAGAGACCCAGTACTTC.